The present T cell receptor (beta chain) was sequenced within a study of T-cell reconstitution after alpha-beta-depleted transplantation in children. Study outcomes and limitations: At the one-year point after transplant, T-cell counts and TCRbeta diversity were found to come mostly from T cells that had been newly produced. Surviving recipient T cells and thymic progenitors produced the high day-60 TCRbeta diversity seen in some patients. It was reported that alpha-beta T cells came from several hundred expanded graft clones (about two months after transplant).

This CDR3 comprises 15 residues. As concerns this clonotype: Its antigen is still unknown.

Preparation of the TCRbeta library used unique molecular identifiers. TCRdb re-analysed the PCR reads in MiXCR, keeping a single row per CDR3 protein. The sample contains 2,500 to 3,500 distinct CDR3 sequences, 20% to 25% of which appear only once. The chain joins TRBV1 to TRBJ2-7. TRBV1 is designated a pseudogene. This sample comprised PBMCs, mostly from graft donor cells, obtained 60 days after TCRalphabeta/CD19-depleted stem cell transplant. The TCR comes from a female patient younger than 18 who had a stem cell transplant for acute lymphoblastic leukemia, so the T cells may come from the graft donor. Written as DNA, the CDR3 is TGCACCAGCAGCCAAGGCCCACCGTTACCCTACGAGCAGTACTTC. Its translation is CTSSQGPPLPYEQYF.